This TCR beta chain appears in the sequencing data of a study of cytomegalovirus exposure and HLA in healthy donors. Study results and limitations: It emerged from a later analysis that several of the most significant clusters appeared to be linked to common viral pathogens. For most TCR sequences rarity was the rule, although some public TCRs occurred in many donors.

Per germline, CDR1 SGHDT and CDR2 YYEEEE. CDR3 length equals 15 residues. With 5 bases removed from V and 1 base from J, the gap between germline ends came to 15 bases. Donors in the study were healthy people who gave bone marrow. As for this clone: The antigen is not known.

Amplification used 60 Vbeta primers and 13 Jbeta primers. Only in-frame clones appear in the TCRdb table, and some are missing; sequencing was by immunoSEQ multiplex PCR. Found here are 90,000 to 150,000 clones, roughly 70% of them singletons; the top ten hold approximately 4.1%. Sequenced sample: PBMCs. The clonotype was recovered from a middle-aged woman in good health and CMV-seronegative. This rearrangement joins TRBV5-6 to TRBJ1-2, with a weak D call TRBD1 (5 bases). The CDR3 coding sequence is TGTGCCAGCAGTCCCAGGGCCCCCGGTAACTATGGCTACACCTTC. Translated: CASSPRAPGNYGYTF. The variable domain in full, completed from reference TRBV5-6 and TRBJ1-2, reads DAGVTQSPTHLIKTRGQQVTLRCSPKSGHDTVSWYQQALGQGPQFIFQYYEEEERQRGNFPDRFSGHQFPNYSSELNVNALLLGDSALYLCASSPRAPGNYGYTFGSGTRLTVV.